This T cell receptor beta chain originates from a study of T cell responses to AZD1222 COVID-19 vaccine. At the level of the study: Pooling covered second doses at about 4 or about 12 weeks.

Some clones are missing from TCRdb's copy, which holds only in-frame ones; the method was immunoSEQ multiplex PCR. The data contain more than 100,000 clones, 87% of them seen just once; the ten biggest clones take up 1.5%. General observations from the study: Spike-specific TCR breadth and depth were elevated following two AZD1222 doses. Baseline seropositives among AZD1222 recipients totaled only 5 to 7. A mostly white British donor set with more females was recruited, and clonal diversity was possibly underestimated.

The V gene's germline CDR1 is SGHDT and CDR2 YYEEEE. The CDR3 covers 16 residues. V was clipped by 0 bases and J by 4 bases, with 11 bases between them. About this clone itself: Its matching antigen is unknown.

Sequencing used peripheral blood, obtained on day 0 of AZD1222 vaccination. The sequence was collected from an adult in good health. This chain links TRBV5-6 with TRBJ1-6, with D possibly matching TRBD1 (6 bases). CDR3 bases: TGTGCCAGCAGCTTGGAGGGGGGGAGTTATAATTCACCCCTCCACTTT. Translated, it gives CASSLEGGSYNSPLHF.